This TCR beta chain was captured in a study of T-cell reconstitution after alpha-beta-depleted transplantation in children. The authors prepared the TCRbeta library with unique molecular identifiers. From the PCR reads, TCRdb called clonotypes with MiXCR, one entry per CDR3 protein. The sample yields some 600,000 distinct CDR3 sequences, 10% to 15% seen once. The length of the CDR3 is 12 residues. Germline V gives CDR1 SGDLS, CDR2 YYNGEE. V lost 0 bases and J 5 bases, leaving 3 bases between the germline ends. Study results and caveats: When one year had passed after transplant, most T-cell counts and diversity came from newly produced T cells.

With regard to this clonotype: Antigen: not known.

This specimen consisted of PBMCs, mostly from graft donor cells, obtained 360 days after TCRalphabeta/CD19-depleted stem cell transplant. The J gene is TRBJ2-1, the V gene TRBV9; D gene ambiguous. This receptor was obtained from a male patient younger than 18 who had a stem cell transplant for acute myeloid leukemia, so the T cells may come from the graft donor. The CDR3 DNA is TGTGCCAGCAGCGTAGACAACAATGAGCAGTTCTTC. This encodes CASSVDNNEQFF.